This TCR beta chain is from a study of T cell responses to AZD1222 COVID-19 vaccine. TCRdb's table, derived via immunoSEQ multiplex PCR, lists solely in-frame clones and lacks some. The sample holds over 85,000 clones; roughly nine tenths are singletons and the top ten take under 5.5%. General study points: Most donors were white British, females outnumbered males, and clonal diversity was possibly underestimated. Regions 160-218 and 743-854 held dominance among vaccine-associated CD4 TCRs, which spanned spike.

As for this clone: What it recognizes is unknown.

The sequencing used peripheral blood, collected 28 days after the second AZD1222 dose. The sequence was collected from an adult who received the AZD1222 COVID-19 vaccine.

Here the CDR3 DNA reads TGTGCCAGCAGCTTCCCTGGGGGAGGACTAGCGGGGCTGACAGATACGCAGTATTTT. Its protein product is CASSFPGGGLAGLTDTQYF. The chain couples TRBV5-6 to TRBJ2-3; 12 positions agree with TRBD2. The CDR3 runs to 19 residues. The V gene's germline CDR1 is SGHDT and CDR2 YYEEEE. Trimming took 2 bases from V and 3 from J; bases not matched to a gene: 13.